The 16 T cell receptor beta chains reported below all come from one sample, sequenced in a study of blood T cells in healthy people across ages. Then a second PCR, running about 6 to 12 cycles, was carried out with a sample-barcoded 5' primer and a J-beta primer mix. TCRdb redid the calling of the 5' RACE reads with MiXCR, one entry per CDR3 protein. The sample holds 550,000 to 750,000 distinct CDR3 sequences, more than 20% seen once. The sequenced sample consisted of blood. All receptors derive from a man aged 65 to 79 in good health.

This clonotype was counted only a few times. This chain connects TRBV19 to TRBJ2-1; 9 bases agree with TRBD2. CDR3 length: 15 amino acids. V lost 7 bases to trimming and J lost 0 bases; unmatched junction nucleotides: 4. The V gene's germline CDR1 is LNHDA and CDR2 SQIVND (reference sequence). The CDR3 nucleotides are TGTGCCAGTATCAGAGCGGGAGGCTCCTACAATGAGCAGTTCTTC. As protein: CASIRAGGSYNEQFF.

The chain couples TRBV7-2 to TRBJ1-1, with 7 bases that match TRBD1. The CDR3 covers 14 residues. Germline CDR1 reads SGHTA; CDR2 reads FQGNSA. J gave up 4 bases and V 2 bases, and 4 bases lay outside the gene matches. CDR3 loop: CASSLTGTATEAFF. CDR3 nucleotides: TGTGCCAGCAGCTTAACCGGGACAGCCACTGAAGCTTTCTTT.

The chain links TRBV2 to TRBJ2-5; D is uncertain. The DNA matches TRBJ2-7 better at its end, which makes the J call doubtful. CDR3 length: 12 residues. CDR1 is SNHLY, CDR2 FYNNEI, per germline. For the CDR3, the DNA is TGTGCCAGCAGTGAAAACTCCTACGAGCAGTACTTC. Amino acids: CASSENSYEQYF.

The chain links TRBV15 to TRBJ2-5; no firm D call. V lost 0 bases to trimming and J lost 0 bases, with 8 bases between them. Looked up from germline, CDR1 is LNHNV and CDR2 is YYDKDF (reference sequence). The CDR3 sequence is 15 residues long. The CDR3 reads CATSRDRPNQETQYF. The CDR3 DNA reads TGTGCCACCAGCAGAGATCGGCCAAACCAAGAGACCCAGTACTTC.

This clonotype was seen only a few times. The rearrangement joins TRBV7-2 to TRBJ2-7; TRBD2 is a possible D gene (6 bases). TRBJ2-5 explains the end of the DNA better; the J call may be wrong. The length of the CDR3 is 14 residues. Germline V gives CDR1 SGHTA, CDR2 FQGNSA. CDR3 sequence (DNA): TGTGCCAGCAGCTTCTACCTTGGGGGGGAGACCCAGTACTTC. It is translated as CASSFYLGGETQYF.

J is TRBJ2-5 and V is TRBV29-1; D call uncertain. The CDR3 totals 13 residues. Between the trimmed V and J ends, which lost 3 bases and 5 bases, there was a span of 13 bases. Germline CDR1 and CDR2: SQVTM and ANQGSEA. The CDR3 DNA follows: TGCAGCGTTGAGTTCAGGCTCCGGGAGACCCAGTACTTC. It encodes CSVEFRLRETQYF.

This clonotype has a count of ten or more. This rearrangement joins TRBV7-2 to TRBJ2-1; D is unresolved. This CDR3 comprises 16 residues. V lost 5 bases, J lost 6 bases, and 20 bases lay in between. Per germline, CDR1 SGHTA and CDR2 FQGNSA. CDR3 loop: CASSLTLGLPSNEQFF. The CDR3 coding sequence is TGTGCCAGCAGCCTCACGCTGGGTCTCCCCTCCAATGAGCAGTTCTTC.

V gene TRBV2 combines with J gene TRBJ1-2; TRBD1 matches at 7 bases. The CDR3 is 14 amino acids. The V gene end was trimmed by 3 bases and the J gene end by 8 bases; junction bases not matched to a gene: 9. CDR1 is SNHLY and CDR2 is FYNNEI in the germline V gene. The CDR3 DNA reads TGTGCCAGCAGTGAGGGACAGTCAGTCCAGGGCTACACCTTC. It codes for CASSEGQSVQGYTF. Combining the CDR3 with reference TRBV2 and TRBJ1-2 gives the whole variable domain EPEVTQTPSHQVTQMGQEVILRCVPISNHLYFYWYRQILGQKVEFLVSFYNNEISEKSEIFDDQFSVERPDGSNFTLKIRSTKLEDSAMYFCASSEGQSVQGYTFGSGTRLTVV.

V usage is TRBV12-3 or TRBV12-4 and J usage is TRBJ2-5; D is unclear. The CDR3 consists of 15 residues. Trimming removed 0 bases from V and 4 bases from J, with 12 bases in between. CDR3 DNA: TGTGCCAGCAGTTTAGCGCTAAGTAATCGAGAGACCCAGTACTTC. This translates into CASSLALSNRETQYF.

V and J are TRBV7-2 and TRBJ2-1; D perhaps matches TRBD2 (6 bases). The J call is doubtful: the DNA matches TRBJ2-5 better. Per the germline V gene, CDR1 is SGHTA and CDR2 is FQGNSA. The CDR3 has 16 residues. CDR3 coding DNA: TGTGCCAGCAGCACCGGCATAGCGGATCTTCAAGAGACCCAGTACTTC. The encoded protein is CASSTGIADLQETQYF.

This clonotype was detected a few times. The V and J genes are TRBV21-1 and TRBJ2-7; the D call in the table, TRBD2, was not verified against the DNA. TRBV21-1 is labeled a pseudogene. This CDR3 has 17 residues. The CDR3: CASSKAQWTSGNYEQYF. As DNA, the CDR3 is TGTGCCAGCAGCAAAGCGCAGTGGACTAGCGGGAACTACGAGCAGTACTTC.

In its sample, this clonotype was seen a few times. The rearrangement uses TRBV5-1 and TRBJ2-3; D gene unclear. V was trimmed by 1 base and J by 1 base, leaving 13 bases between them. Germline CDR1 is SGHRS and CDR2 is YFSETQ. The CDR3 is made up of 16 amino acids. Here the CDR3 reads CASSLSQGLGTDTQYF. CDR3 in DNA: TGCGCCAGCAGCTTGAGTCAAGGTCTTGGCACAGATACGCAGTATTTT.

The chain uses TRBV4-3 and TRBJ2-3, with a tentative D call TRBD2 (6 bases). V was shortened by 0 bases and J by 6 bases, with 10 bases between the two germline ends. The CDR3 totals 14 residues. Germline CDR1 reads LGHNA; CDR2 reads YSLEER. CDR3 loop: CASSQDKGRDTQYF. The CDR3 DNA follows: TGCGCCAGCAGCCAAGATAAAGGGAGGGATACGCAGTATTTT.

This chain uses TRBV27 with TRBJ2-3, with D unclear. V lost 2 bases to trimming and J lost 4 bases, with 13 bases between them. Germline V gives CDR1 MNHEY, CDR2 SMNVEV (reference sequence). The length of the CDR3 is 15 residues. The DNA for the CDR3 is TGTGCCAGCAGTTTAAGATTAGAGTTCTCAGATACGCAGTATTTT. Translation: CASSLRLEFSDTQYF.

This clonotype was seen only a few times. The rearrangement links TRBV20-1 to TRBJ2-7, with 9 positions matching TRBD2. Germline trimming cut 4 bases from V and 5 bases from J; bases unmatched to any gene: 9. The CDR3 is 14 amino acids. Germline V gives CDR1 DFQATT, CDR2 SNEGSKA (reference sequence). CDR3 DNA sequence: TGCAGTGCTAAAAATAGCGGGAGTAGGGACGAGCAGTACTTC. It yields the protein CSAKNSGSRDEQYF.

In this sample, this clonotype turned up a few times. V is TRBV10-3 and J is TRBJ1-1; D call uncertain. Germline lookup yields CDR1 ENHRY and CDR2 SYGVKD. Between the trimmed V and J ends, which lost 0 bases and 2 bases, there was a span of 7 bases. This CDR3 contains 14 residues. CDR3 loop: CAISESTLNTEAFF. The CDR3 nucleotides read TGTGCCATCAGTGAGTCGACACTTAACACTGAAGCTTTCTTT.